Below are 24 T cell receptor beta chains sequenced from a single sample in a study of early T cells in non-severe SARS-CoV-2 infection. MiXCR was run by TCRdb on the 5' RACE reads, yielding one entry per CDR3 protein. The sample yields roughly 60,000 distinct CDR3 sequences, 6.5% to 7.5% seen once. Sequenced material: whole blood, taken at baseline. These receptors came from an adult who was a healthcare worker with PCR-confirmed SARS-CoV-2 infection or an uninfected control (not recorded which).

CDR3 sequence (DNA): TGTGCCAGCAGCGTATTGGAGGGGCGCACAGATACGCAGTATTTT. This gives the protein CASSVLEGRTDTQYF. This chain joins TRBV9 and TRBJ2-3, with a weak D call TRBD2 (6 bases). The V gene's germline CDR1 is SGDLS and CDR2 YYNGEE. Trimming took 1 base from V and 1 from J, leaving 10 bases between them. The CDR3 spans 15 residues.

This clonotype was counted ten times or more. V gene TRBV3-1 combines with J gene TRBJ2-7; TRBD2 is a possible D gene (5 bases). Germline V gives CDR1 LGHDT, CDR2 YNNKEL (reference sequence). The CDR3 sequence is 15 residues long. V lost 4 bases and J 1 base, leaving 14 bases between the germline ends. As DNA, the CDR3 is TGTGCCAGCAGCCTCTCTTGGCGGGCTTCCTACGAGCAGTACTTC. Translation: CASSLSWRASYEQYF.

The V call is TRBV5-1, the J call TRBJ2-5; 10 bases map to TRBD2. J lost 10 bases, V lost 0 bases, and 9 bases had no gene match. This CDR3 has 15 amino acids. Germline assignment: CDR1 SGHRS and CDR2 YFSETQ. This CDR3 reads CASSLGSVTSGHQYF. The CDR3 DNA follows: TGCGCCAGCAGCTTGGGTTCGGTGACTAGCGGGCACCAGTACTTC.

This clonotype was seen many times. This chain connects TRBV20-1 to TRBJ1-5; perhaps TRBD1 as D (5 bases). The ends were cut back, 6 bases at V and 4 bases at J, with 16 bases in the middle. The CDR3 has 14 residues. Germline V gene lookup returns CDR1 DFQATT and CDR2 SNEGSKA (reference sequence). The CDR3 nucleotides read TGCAGTGCCTCCGGGGGATCTCTTAATCAGCCCCAGCATTTT. It translates to CSASGGSLNQPQHF.

This clonotype came up many times. The chain is built from TRBV20-1 and TRBJ2-7, with D unresolved. CDR3 size: 14 residues. Germline loops: CDR1 DFQATT, CDR2 SNEGSKA (reference sequence). V lost 1 base, J lost 0 bases, and 10 bases lay in between. CDR3: CSARVWQSSYEQYF. The CDR3, as DNA: TGCAGTGCTAGAGTGTGGCAGAGCTCCTACGAGCAGTACTTC.

This clonotype was detected only a few times. The chain carries TRBV5-5 and TRBJ1-1, with no clear D. Trimming removed 1 base from V and 7 bases from J, with 11 bases in between. The CDR3 consists of 13 residues. Germline CDR1 is SGHKS and CDR2 is YYEKEE (reference sequence). CDR3 in amino acids: CASSLNFPDEAFF. CDR3 nucleotide sequence: TGTGCCAGCAGCTTGAATTTCCCAGATGAAGCTTTCTTT. Full variable domain (rest looked up from reference TRBV5-5 and TRBJ1-1): DAGVTQSPTHLIKTRGQQVTLRCSPISGHKSVSWYQQVLGQGPQFIFQYYEKEERGRGNFPDRFSARQFPNYSSELNVNALLLGDSALYLCASSLNFPDEAFFGQGTRLTVV.

V is TRBV10-2 and J is TRBJ1-2, with 7 bases identical to TRBD1. The CDR3 contains 14 residues. Germline trimming cut 4 bases from V and 3 bases from J; bases unmatched to any gene: 5. Germline assignment: CDR1 WSHSY and CDR2 SAAADI. The CDR3 sequence: CASSVDRADYGYTF. The DNA for the CDR3 is TGCGCCAGCAGTGTAGACAGGGCCGACTATGGCTACACCTTC.

This clonotype was seen a few times. The chain has TRBV7-6 and TRBJ1-6; D gene unclear. V was trimmed by 5 bases and J by 8 bases, leaving 7 bases between them. CDR3 length: 12 residues. Germline V gene lookup returns CDR1 SGHVS and CDR2 FNYEAQ. This CDR3 reads CASSLQDSPLHF. The CDR3 region has the DNA TGTGCCAGCAGCCTCCAGGATTCACCCCTCCACTTT.

In its sample, this clonotype was seen many times. The chain has TRBV30 and TRBJ1-2, with D possibly matching TRBD1 (5 bases). CDR3 size: 12 residues. Germline values: CDR1 GTSNPN, CDR2 SVGIG (reference sequence). Between the trimmed V and J ends, which lost 4 bases and 2 bases, there was a span of 8 bases. The CDR3 DNA reads TGTGCCTGGACAGGGAAGAACTATGGCTACACCTTC. It yields the protein CAWTGKNYGYTF.

At least ten counts were recorded for this clonotype. The CDR3 coding sequence is TGTGCCAGCAGCTTAGGGACCGCCGATACCCAGTACTTC. Protein product: CASSLGTADTQYF. The chain uses TRBV11-3 and TRBJ2-5; D is uncertain. The CDR3 has 13 residues. Germline V gives CDR1 SGHNT, CDR2 YENEEA. Trimming removed 1 base at V and 8 bases at J, with 11 bases between.

This clonotype was found a few times. V usage is TRBV10-3 and J usage is TRBJ2-7; the D call may be TRBD1 or TRBD2 (6 bases each). Trimming removed 0 bases at V and 9 bases at J, with 15 bases between. The CDR3 consists of 14 residues. Germline CDR1 ENHRY, CDR2 SYGVKD. CDR3 sequence reads: CAISESRGEKWQYF. DNA for the CDR3: TGTGCCATCAGTGAGTCGAGGGGGGAAAAGTGGCAGTACTTC.

The J gene is TRBJ2-2, the V gene TRBV28, with 9 bases matching TRBD2. With V trimmed by 9 bases and J by 4 bases, 21 bases remained unmatched. The CDR3 is 19 amino acids. CDR1 MDHEN and CDR2 SYDVKM come from the germline V gene. The CDR3 DNA follows: TGTGCCAGAGTGGTTCGCGGAGTAGCGGGAGCGTGGCTCACCGGGGAGCTGTTTTTT. Encoded protein: CARVVRGVAGAWLTGELFF. The full variable domain, completed using reference TRBV28 and TRBJ2-2, is DVKVTQSSRYLVKRTGEKVFLECVQDMDHENMFWYRQDPGLGLRLIYFSYDVKMKEKGDIPEGYSVSREKKERFSLILESASTNQTSMYLCARVVRGVAGAWLTGELFFGEGSRLTVL.

The sample holds a few counts of this clonotype. This sequence joins TRBV2 and TRBJ2-7, with a possible D match to TRBD2 (6 bases). V was cut by 6 bases and J by 3 bases, with 18 bases left in between. This CDR3 comprises 15 residues. Germline V gene sequence: CDR1 SNHLY, CDR2 FYNNEI. CDR3 in DNA: TGTGCCAGCAGATCCGGGACTTCAAGCATCTACGAGCAGTACTTC. Protein sequence: CASRSGTSSIYEQYF.

In its sample, this clonotype was seen many times. This chain joins TRBV20-1 and TRBJ2-5; D perhaps matches TRBD1 (7 bases). Germline V gene data show CDR1 as DFQATT and CDR2 as SNEGSKA (reference sequence). Trimming pared 0 bases from V and 5 bases from J, leaving 16 bases between. The CDR3 runs 15 residues. CDR3 in amino acids: CSARDPRAGGETQYF. CDR3 sequence (DNA): TGCAGTGCTAGAGATCCACGTGCAGGGGGGGAGACCCAGTACTTC.

This chain links TRBV10-3 with TRBJ2-5, with D tentatively TRBD1 (6 bases). CDR1 and CDR2 (germline): ENHRY, SYGVKD. This CDR3 spans 12 amino acids. Deletions cut 6 bases from V and 1 base from J, with 6 bases between. The chain's CDR3 is CAISRGQETQYF. The CDR3 DNA reads as TGTGCCATCAGCAGGGGCCAAGAGACCCAGTACTTC.

The sample holds many counts of this clonotype. The J gene is TRBJ1-5, the V gene TRBV5-1; D unresolved. Germline CDR1 is SGHRS and CDR2 is YFSETQ. V was cut by 4 bases and J by 4 bases, with 12 bases left in between. The CDR3 runs 14 residues. CDR3 residues: CASSQDGENQPQHF. CDR3 DNA sequence: TGCGCCAGCAGCCAAGACGGGGAAAATCAGCCCCAGCATTTT.

This clonotype was seen at least ten times. V and J are TRBV7-2 and TRBJ2-4; tentative D call: TRBD2 (6 bases). The CDR3 has 15 residues. CDR1 is SGHTA and CDR2 is FQGNSA in the germline V gene. Trimming pared 4 bases from V and 6 bases from J, leaving 16 bases between. CDR3: CASSSSSTSRNIQYF. As DNA, the CDR3 is TGTGCCAGCAGCTCATCCTCGACTAGTAGAAACATTCAGTACTTC.

This clonotype was seen repeatedly, ten times or more. The rearrangement links TRBV28 to TRBJ2-7; D may be TRBD1 or TRBD2 (5 bases each). The V end was cut by 3 bases, the J end by 0 bases, with 9 bases between. CDR3 size: 14 residues. Germline assignment: CDR1 MDHEN and CDR2 SYDVKM. CDR3 nucleotide sequence: TGTGCCAGCAGTTTGACAGCGGCCTCCTACGAGCAGTACTTC. Protein product: CASSLTAASYEQYF.

This clonotype was detected ten times or more. The chain links TRBV5-1 to TRBJ1-2, with 10 bases aligning to TRBD1. Per the germline V gene, CDR1 is SGHRS and CDR2 is YFSETQ. Germline trimming cut 4 bases from V and 2 bases from J; bases unmatched to any gene: 5. This CDR3 spans 15 amino acids. CDR3 sequence (DNA): TGCGCCAGCAGCGAGGGGACAGGGGTCAACTATGGCTACACCTTC. Its translation is CASSEGTGVNYGYTF.

There are a few counts of this clonotype. V is TRBV24-1 and J is TRBJ2-3; 8 bases line up with TRBD2. There are 16 residues in the CDR3. Per the germline V gene, CDR1 is KGHDR and CDR2 is SFDVKD. J lost 5 bases, V lost 4 bases, and 10 bases had no gene match. The CDR3 loop is CATSDPNSGVGDTQYF. CDR3 DNA: TGTGCCACCAGTGACCCTAATAGCGGGGTCGGAGATACGCAGTATTTT.

This clonotype was recorded at least ten times. The chain combines TRBV29-1 with TRBJ2-1, with TRBD2 identical over 7 bases. The CDR3 length is 15 residues. In germline, CDR1 is SQVTM, CDR2 ANQGSEA. V gave up 7 bases and J gave up 0 bases; unmatched junction bases: 9. Here the CDR3 DNA reads TGCAGCGCCTTTAGCGGGCCGAGCTCCTACAATGAGCAGTTCTTC. This sequence encodes CSAFSGPSSYNEQFF.

This clonotype has only a few counts. The chain is built from TRBV2 and TRBJ1-5; 7 nucleotides match TRBD1. The CDR3 runs to 18 residues. The germline V gene has CDR1 SNHLY and CDR2 FYNNEI. V lost 1 base and J lost 3; bases outside the gene matches: 12. For the CDR3, the DNA is TGTGCCAGCAGTGAAGTAGTAGCGTACAGGGGTAACAATCAGCCCCAGCATTTT. This codes for CASSEVVAYRGNNQPQHF.

This clonotype was found many times. V usage is TRBV7-9 and J usage is TRBJ2-3; possibly TRBD1 or TRBD2 for D (5 bases each). With 4 bases removed from V and 0 bases from J, the gap between germline ends came to 17 bases. The CDR3 contains 17 residues. Germline values: CDR1 SEHNR, CDR2 FQNEAQ (reference sequence). DNA for the CDR3: TGTGCCAGCAGCTCGAGGGGCCGACAGCTGAGCACAGATACGCAGTATTTT. It translates to CASSSRGRQLSTDTQYF.

This clonotype was observed many times. CDR3 sequence reads: CSAVIPGTGEAFF. The CDR3 DNA follows: TGCAGTGCTGTCATCCCCGGGACAGGGGAAGCTTTCTTT. The chain combines TRBV20-1 with TRBJ1-1; TRBD1 matches 9 bases. CDR1 and CDR2 from the germline V gene are DFQATT and SNEGSKA (reference sequence). The CDR3 consists of 13 residues. V was pared by 5 bases and J by 8 bases, with 9 bases of the junction left unmatched.